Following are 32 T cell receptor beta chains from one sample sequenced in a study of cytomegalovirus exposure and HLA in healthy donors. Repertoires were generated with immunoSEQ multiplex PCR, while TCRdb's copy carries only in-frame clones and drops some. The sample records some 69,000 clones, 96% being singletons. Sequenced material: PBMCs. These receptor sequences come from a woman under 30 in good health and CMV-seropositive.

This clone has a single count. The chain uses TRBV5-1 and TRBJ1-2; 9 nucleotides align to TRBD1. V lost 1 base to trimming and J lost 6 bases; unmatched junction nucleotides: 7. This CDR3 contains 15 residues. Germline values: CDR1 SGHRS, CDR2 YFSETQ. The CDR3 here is CASSLFLGQGHGYTF. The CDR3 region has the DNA TGCGCCAGCAGCTTGTTCCTGGGACAGGGACATGGCTACACCTTC.

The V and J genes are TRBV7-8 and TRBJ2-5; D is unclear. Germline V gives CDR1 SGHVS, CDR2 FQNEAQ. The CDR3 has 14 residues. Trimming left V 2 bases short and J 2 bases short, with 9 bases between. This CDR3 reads CASSLTMRQETQYF. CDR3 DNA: TGTGCCAGCAGCTTAACGATGAGGCAAGAGACCCAGTACTTC.

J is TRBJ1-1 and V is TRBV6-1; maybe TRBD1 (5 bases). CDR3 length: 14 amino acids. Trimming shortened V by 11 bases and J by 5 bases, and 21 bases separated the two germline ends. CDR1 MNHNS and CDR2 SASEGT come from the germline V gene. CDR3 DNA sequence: TGTGCCGTATCCCCGACAGCCATTGGGACTGAAGCTTTCTTT. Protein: CAVSPTAIGTEAFF.

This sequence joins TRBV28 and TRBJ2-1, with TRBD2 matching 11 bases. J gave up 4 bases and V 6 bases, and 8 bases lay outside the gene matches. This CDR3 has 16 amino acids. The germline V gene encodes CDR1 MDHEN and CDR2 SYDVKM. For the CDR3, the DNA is TGTGCCAGCAGATTTTCTCCTAGCGGGAGGTACAATGAGCAGTTCTTC. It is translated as CASRFSPSGRYNEQFF.

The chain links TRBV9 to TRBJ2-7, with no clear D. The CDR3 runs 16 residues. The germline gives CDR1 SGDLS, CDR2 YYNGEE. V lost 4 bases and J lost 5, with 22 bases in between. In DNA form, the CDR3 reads TGTGCCAGCAGCTGCCTGGTTGGAGTTTTCCCCCACGAGCAGTACTTC. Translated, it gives CASSCLVGVFPHEQYF.

CDR3 nucleotides: TGTGCCAGCAGTGTCAGGGGGGAGAACACCGGGGAGCTGTTTTTT. Amino acid sequence: CASSVRGENTGELFF. V and J are TRBV6-4 and TRBJ2-2; weak D call: TRBD1 (7 bases). The V gene lost 4 bases and the J gene lost 1 base, with 10 bases spanning the gap. The CDR3 runs 15 residues. Germline V gene sequence: CDR1 MRHNA, CDR2 SNTAGT.

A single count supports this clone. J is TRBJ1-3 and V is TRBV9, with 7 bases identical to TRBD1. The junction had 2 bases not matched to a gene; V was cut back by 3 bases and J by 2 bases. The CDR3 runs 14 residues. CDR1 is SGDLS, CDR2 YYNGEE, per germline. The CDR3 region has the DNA TGTGCCAGCAGCGGAACAGGGGCTGGAAACACCATATATTTT. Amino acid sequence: CASSGTGAGNTIYF. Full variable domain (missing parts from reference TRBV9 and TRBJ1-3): DSGVTQTPKHLITATGQRVTLRCSPRSGDLSVYWYQQSLDQGLQFLIQYYNGEERAKGNILERFSAQQFPDLHSELNLSSLELGDSALYFCASSGTGAGNTIYFGEGSWLTVV.

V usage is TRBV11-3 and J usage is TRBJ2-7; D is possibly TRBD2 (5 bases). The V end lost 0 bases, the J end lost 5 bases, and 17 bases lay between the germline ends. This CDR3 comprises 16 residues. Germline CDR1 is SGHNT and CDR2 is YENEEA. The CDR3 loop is CASSLELAGLSHEQYF. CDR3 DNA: TGTGCCAGCAGCTTAGAGCTTGCGGGTCTTTCCCACGAGCAGTACTTC.

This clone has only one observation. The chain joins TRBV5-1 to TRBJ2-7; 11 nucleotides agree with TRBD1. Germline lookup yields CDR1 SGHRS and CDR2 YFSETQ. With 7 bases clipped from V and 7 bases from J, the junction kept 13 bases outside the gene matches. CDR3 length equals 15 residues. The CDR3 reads CASAAGQGALGEQYF. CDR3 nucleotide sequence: TGCGCCAGCGCCGCCGGACAGGGGGCATTGGGTGAGCAGTACTTC.

The CDR3 spells CASRGPPDYGYTF. Here the CDR3 DNA reads TGTGCCAGCAGGGGCCCCCCGGACTATGGCTACACCTTC. This chain connects TRBV27 to TRBJ1-2; no clear D gene. This CDR3 has 13 residues. Trimming cost V 6 bases and J 3 bases, with 11 bases left between them. Germline V gene sequence: CDR1 MNHEY, CDR2 SMNVEV (reference sequence).

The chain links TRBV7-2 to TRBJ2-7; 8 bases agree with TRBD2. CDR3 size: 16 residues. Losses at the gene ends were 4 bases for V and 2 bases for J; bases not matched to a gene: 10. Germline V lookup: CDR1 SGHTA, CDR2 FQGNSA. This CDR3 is CASSSISGDRTYEQYF. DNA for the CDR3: TGTGCCAGCAGCTCCATTAGCGGGGATCGTACCTACGAGCAGTACTTC.

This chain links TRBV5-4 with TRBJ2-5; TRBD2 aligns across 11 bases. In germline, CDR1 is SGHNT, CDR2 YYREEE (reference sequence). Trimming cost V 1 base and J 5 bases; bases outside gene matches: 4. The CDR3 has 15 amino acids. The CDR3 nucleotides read TGTGCCAGCAGCTTGACTAGCGGGAGAGCTGAGACCCAGTACTTC. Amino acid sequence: CASSLTSGRAETQYF. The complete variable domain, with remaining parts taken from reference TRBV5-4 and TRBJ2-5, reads ETGVTQSPTHLIKTRGQQVTLRCSSQSGHNTVSWYQQALGQGPQFIFQYYREEENGRGNFPPRFSGLQFPNYSSELNVNALELDDSALYLCASSLTSGRAETQYFGPGTRLLVL.

The CDR3 protein is CSADRGREQYF. DNA of the CDR3: TGCAGTGCTGACAGGGGGCGCGAGCAGTACTTC. The chain carries TRBV20-1 and TRBJ2-7; the match to TRBD1 covers 10 bases. Trimming at V came to 5 bases and at J to 6 bases, leaving 1 base not matched to a gene. The germline V gene has CDR1 DFQATT and CDR2 SNEGSKA (reference sequence). This CDR3 contains 11 residues.

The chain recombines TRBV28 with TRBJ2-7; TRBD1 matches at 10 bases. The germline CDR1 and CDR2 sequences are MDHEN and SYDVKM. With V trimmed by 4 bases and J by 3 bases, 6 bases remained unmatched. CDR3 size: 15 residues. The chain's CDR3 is CASSSRRDRGYEQYF. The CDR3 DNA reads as TGTGCCAGCAGTTCGCGACGGGACAGGGGCTACGAGCAGTACTTC.

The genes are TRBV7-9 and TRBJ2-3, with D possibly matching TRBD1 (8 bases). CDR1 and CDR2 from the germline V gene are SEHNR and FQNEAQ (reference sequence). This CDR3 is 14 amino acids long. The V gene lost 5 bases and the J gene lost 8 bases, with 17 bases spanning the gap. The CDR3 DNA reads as TGTGCCAGCAGCCCCGTCCACAGGGGGGGTACGCAGTATTTT. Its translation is CASSPVHRGGTQYF.

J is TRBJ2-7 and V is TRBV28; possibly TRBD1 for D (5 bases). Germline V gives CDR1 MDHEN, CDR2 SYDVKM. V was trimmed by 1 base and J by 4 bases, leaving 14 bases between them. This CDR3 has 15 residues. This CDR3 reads CASSLLAGIGYEQYF. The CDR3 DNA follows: TGTGCCAGCAGTTTATTGGCAGGGATTGGGTACGAGCAGTACTTC. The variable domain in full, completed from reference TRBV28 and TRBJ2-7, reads DVKVTQSSRYLVKRTGEKVFLECVQDMDHENMFWYRQDPGLGLRLIYFSYDVKMKEKGDIPEGYSVSREKKERFSLILESASTNQTSMYLCASSLLAGIGYEQYFGPGTRLTVT.

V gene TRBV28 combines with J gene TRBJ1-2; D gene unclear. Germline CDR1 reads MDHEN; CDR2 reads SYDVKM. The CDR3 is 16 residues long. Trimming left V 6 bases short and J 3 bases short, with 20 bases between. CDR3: CASSRITPDTYYGYTF. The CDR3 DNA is TGTGCCAGCAGCCGAATCACCCCCGACACCTACTATGGCTACACCTTC.

DNA for the CDR3: TGCGCCAGCAGTCCGGGGACAGGGACAAGAATTCGTGGGGCCAACGTCCTGACTTTC. Amino acid sequence: CASSPGTGTRIRGANVLTF. The chain couples TRBV10-2 to TRBJ2-6, with 9 positions matching TRBD1. Losses at the gene ends were 5 bases for V and 3 bases for J; bases not matched to a gene: 14. Germline V lookup: CDR1 WSHSY, CDR2 SAAADI. This CDR3 has 19 amino acids.

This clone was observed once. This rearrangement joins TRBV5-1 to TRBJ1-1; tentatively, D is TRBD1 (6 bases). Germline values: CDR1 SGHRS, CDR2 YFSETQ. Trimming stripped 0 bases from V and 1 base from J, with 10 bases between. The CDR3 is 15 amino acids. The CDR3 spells CASSLGAGANTEAFF. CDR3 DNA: TGCGCCAGCAGCTTGGGTGCAGGGGCGAACACTGAAGCTTTCTTT.

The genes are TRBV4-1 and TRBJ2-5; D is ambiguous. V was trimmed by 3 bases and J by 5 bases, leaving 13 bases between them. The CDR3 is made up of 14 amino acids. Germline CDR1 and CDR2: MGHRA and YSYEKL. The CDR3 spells CASSHLGRLETQYF. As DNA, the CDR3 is TGCGCCAGCAGCCACCTAGGCCGGTTGGAGACCCAGTACTTC.

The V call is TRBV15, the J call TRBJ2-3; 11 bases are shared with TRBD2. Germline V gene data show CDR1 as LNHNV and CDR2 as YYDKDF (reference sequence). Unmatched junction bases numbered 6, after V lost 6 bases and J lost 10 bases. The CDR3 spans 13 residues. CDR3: CATSPTGLAAQYF. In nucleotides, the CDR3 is TGTGCCACCAGTCCTACGGGACTAGCGGCGCAGTATTTT.

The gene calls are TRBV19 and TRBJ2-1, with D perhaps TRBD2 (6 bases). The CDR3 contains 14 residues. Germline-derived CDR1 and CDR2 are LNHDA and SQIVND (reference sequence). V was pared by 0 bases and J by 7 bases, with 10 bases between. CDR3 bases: TGTGCCAGTAGTATAGAGGGGGGTAGGAATGAGCAGTTCTTC. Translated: CASSIEGGRNEQFF.

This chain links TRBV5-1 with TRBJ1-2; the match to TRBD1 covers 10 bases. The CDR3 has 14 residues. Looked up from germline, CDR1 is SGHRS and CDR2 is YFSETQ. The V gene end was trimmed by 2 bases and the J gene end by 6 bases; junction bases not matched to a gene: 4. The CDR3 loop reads CASSFGTGANGYTF. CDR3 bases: TGCGCCAGCAGCTTCGGGACAGGGGCGAATGGCTACACCTTC.

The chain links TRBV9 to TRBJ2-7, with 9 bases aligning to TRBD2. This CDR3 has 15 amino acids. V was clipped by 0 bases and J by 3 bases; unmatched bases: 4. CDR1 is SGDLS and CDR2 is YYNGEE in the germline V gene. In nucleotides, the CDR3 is TGTGCCAGCAGCGTAGAGGCGGGAGGGGACTACGAGCAGTACTTC. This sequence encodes CASSVEAGGDYEQYF.

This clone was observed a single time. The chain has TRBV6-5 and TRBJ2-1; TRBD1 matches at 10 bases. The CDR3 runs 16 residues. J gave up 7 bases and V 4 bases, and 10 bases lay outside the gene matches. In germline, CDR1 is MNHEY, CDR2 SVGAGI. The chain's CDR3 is CASSLYPGQGGNEQFF. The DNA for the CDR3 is TGTGCCAGCAGTTTATACCCAGGACAGGGGGGGAATGAGCAGTTCTTC.

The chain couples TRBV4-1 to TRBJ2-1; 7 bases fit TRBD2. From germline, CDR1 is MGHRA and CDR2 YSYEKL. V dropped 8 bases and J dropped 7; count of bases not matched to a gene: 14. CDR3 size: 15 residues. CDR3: CASGAPPTSVNEQFF. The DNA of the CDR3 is TGCGCCAGCGGAGCCCCCCCCACTAGCGTAAATGAGCAGTTCTTC.

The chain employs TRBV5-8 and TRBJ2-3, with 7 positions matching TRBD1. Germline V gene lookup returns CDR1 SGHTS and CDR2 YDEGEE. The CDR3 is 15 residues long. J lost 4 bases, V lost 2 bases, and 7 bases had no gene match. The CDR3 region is CASSLQTGPADTQYF. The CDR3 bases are TGTGCCAGCAGCTTACAGACAGGGCCGGCAGATACGCAGTATTTT.

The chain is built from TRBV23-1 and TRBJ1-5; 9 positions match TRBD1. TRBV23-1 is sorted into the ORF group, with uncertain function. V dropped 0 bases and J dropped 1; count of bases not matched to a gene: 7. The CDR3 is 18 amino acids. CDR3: CASSQSKGQGRSNQPQHF. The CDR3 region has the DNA TGCGCCAGCAGTCAATCGAAGGGACAGGGACGCAGCAATCAGCCCCAGCATTTT.

CDR3 in amino acids: CASSPGLRWTSGVLSSYNEQFF. CDR3 coding DNA: TGTGCCAGTAGTCCGGGGTTACGGTGGACTAGCGGGGTCCTTAGCTCCTACAATGAGCAGTTCTTC. This chain uses TRBV19 with TRBJ2-1, with 12 nucleotides matching TRBD2. Unmatched junction bases numbered 20, after V lost 5 bases and J lost 0 bases. The CDR3 has 22 amino acids. Germline lookup yields CDR1 LNHDA and CDR2 SQIVND (reference sequence).

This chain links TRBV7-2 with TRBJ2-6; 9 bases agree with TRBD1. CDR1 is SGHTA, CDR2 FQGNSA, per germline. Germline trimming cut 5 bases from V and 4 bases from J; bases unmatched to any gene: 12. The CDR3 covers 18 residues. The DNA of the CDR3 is TGTGCCAGCAGCACCCGGACAGGGGCGGCGAGGGGGGCCAACGTCCTGACTTTC. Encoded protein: CASSTRTGAARGANVLTF.

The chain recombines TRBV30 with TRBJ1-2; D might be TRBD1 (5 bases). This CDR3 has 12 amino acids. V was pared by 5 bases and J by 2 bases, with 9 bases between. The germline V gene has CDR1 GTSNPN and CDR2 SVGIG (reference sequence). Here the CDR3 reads CAWSQVNYGYTF. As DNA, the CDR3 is TGTGCCTGGTCACAGGTCAACTATGGCTACACCTTC.

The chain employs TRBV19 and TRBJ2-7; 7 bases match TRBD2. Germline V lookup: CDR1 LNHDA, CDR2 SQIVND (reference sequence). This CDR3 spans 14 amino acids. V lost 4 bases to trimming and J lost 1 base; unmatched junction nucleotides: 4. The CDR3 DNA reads TGTGCCAGTAGTACTTCGGGACTATCCTACGAGCAGTACTTC. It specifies CASSTSGLSYEQYF.